These 25 T cell receptor beta chains were all obtained from the same sample, sequenced in a study of blood T cell repertoires in COVID-19. Here immunoSEQ multiplex PCR was the method, and the copy in TCRdb shows in-frame clones only, minus some. The sample lists about 110,000 clones, roughly 80% occurring once. Specimen: peripheral blood. These receptors were obtained from a man in his fifties with acute or convalescent COVID-19.

J is TRBJ2-2 and V is TRBV11-3, with D hard to call. Germline V CDR1 and CDR2: SGHNT, YENEEA. There are 15 residues in the CDR3. The germline V and J ends were trimmed by 4 bases and 5 bases, with 14 bases remaining between them. Here the CDR3 reads CASSSRRSSTGELFF. The CDR3 DNA follows: TGTGCCAGCAGCTCAAGACGGTCTAGTACCGGGGAGCTGTTTTTT.

The genes are TRBV6-5 and TRBJ2-6; possible D gene TRBD1, 6 bases. Trimming removed 6 bases from V and 4 bases from J, with 10 bases in between. This CDR3 has 14 residues. Looked up from germline, CDR1 is MNHEY and CDR2 is SVGAGI. As DNA, the CDR3 is TGTGCCAGCAGCCGGGACAACGGGGCCAACGTCCTGACTTTC. It encodes CASSRDNGANVLTF.

The chain uses TRBV5-6 and TRBJ1-2, with TRBD1 as a possible D gene (5 bases). The germline V and J ends were trimmed by 1 base and 4 bases, with 14 bases remaining between them. The germline gives CDR1 SGHDT, CDR2 YYEEEE. The CDR3 has 15 amino acids. The CDR3 here is CASSLIGGLIYGYTF. CDR3 sequence (DNA): TGTGCCAGCAGCTTGATTGGGGGGTTGATCTATGGCTACACCTTC.

This chain joins TRBV5-1 and TRBJ2-1; maybe TRBD2 (6 bases). The CDR3 runs to 17 residues. The V gene lost 4 bases and the J gene lost 6 bases, with 23 bases spanning the gap. The germline CDR1 and CDR2 sequences are SGHRS and YFSETQ. The CDR3: CASSPNPDGRGVNEQFF. Here the CDR3 DNA reads TGCGCCAGCAGCCCGAACCCGGACGGACGCGGGGTCAATGAGCAGTTCTTC.

This clone appeared once. The V call is TRBV5-1, the J call TRBJ1-2; 7 nucleotides line up with TRBD1. The CDR3 spans 14 residues. CDR1 and CDR2 (germline): SGHRS, YFSETQ. Trimming cost V 2 bases and J 10 bases; bases outside gene matches: 11. CDR3 loop: CASSLDPGQSYYTF. CDR3 in DNA: TGCGCCAGCAGCTTAGATCCGGGACAGAGCTACTACACCTTC.

The chain recombines TRBV3-1 (or the pseudogene TRBV3-2) with TRBJ1-5; D might be TRBD1 (5 bases). The CDR3 sequence is 14 residues long. CDR1 LGHDT and CDR2 YNNKEL come from the germline V gene (reference sequence). V gave up 5 bases and J gave up 4 bases, with 12 bases separating them. The CDR3: CASSSSGRNQPQHF. CDR3 DNA: TGTGCCAGCAGCTCATCAGGGAGGAATCAGCCCCAGCATTTT.

The chain couples TRBV3-1 (or the pseudogene TRBV3-2) to TRBJ1-6; D unclear. The length of the CDR3 is 12 residues. Trimming stripped 0 bases from V and 10 bases from J, with 4 bases between. The germline V gene encodes CDR1 LGHDT and CDR2 YNNKEL (reference sequence). In DNA, the CDR3 is TGTGCCAGCAGCCAAGATCGGTCACCCCTCCACTTT. Translation gives CASSQDRSPLHF.

The chain recombines TRBV6-4 with TRBJ2-2, with D possibly being TRBD1 (6 bases). Deletions cut 6 bases from V and 7 bases from J, with 15 bases between. This CDR3 spans 14 amino acids. Germline V gene sequence: CDR1 MRHNA, CDR2 SNTAGT. The chain's CDR3 is CASRRAGDHGELFF. CDR3 nucleotide sequence: TGTGCCAGCAGGAGGGCAGGGGACCACGGGGAGCTGTTTTTT.

The J gene is TRBJ2-3, the V gene TRBV15, with 12 nucleotides matching TRBD2. Germline values: CDR1 LNHNV, CDR2 YYDKDF (reference sequence). The CDR3 sequence is 19 residues long. The V gene end was trimmed by 1 base and the J gene end by 0 bases; junction bases not matched to a gene: 8. Here the CDR3 DNA reads TGTGCCACCAGCAGAGGGAGACTAGCGGGGGCCACTAGCACAGATACGCAGTATTTT. Translated: CATSRGRLAGATSTDTQYF.

The rearrangement uses TRBV5-4 and TRBJ1-1; no clear D. Deletions cut 0 bases from V and 5 bases from J, with 14 bases between. Germline CDR1 and CDR2: SGHNT and YYREEE (reference sequence). The CDR3 extends over 15 amino acids. The CDR3: CASSLAGGVSTEAFF. CDR3 DNA sequence: TGTGCCAGCAGCTTGGCCGGCGGGGTGAGTACTGAAGCTTTCTTT.

The chain couples TRBV20-1 to TRBJ1-5; D uncertain. The CDR3 has 14 amino acids. CDR1 and CDR2 from the germline V gene are DFQATT and SNEGSKA (reference sequence). V was trimmed by 3 bases and J by 5 bases, leaving 14 bases between them. In nucleotides, the CDR3 is TGCAGTGCTAGTGGGTCATCGGGAGATCAGCCCCAGCATTTT. Translation gives CSASGSSGDQPQHF.

The V and J genes are TRBV25-1 and TRBJ2-1; D unclear. CDR1 is MGHDK, CDR2 SYGVNS, per germline. V lost 0 bases to trimming and J lost 8 bases, with 14 bases between them. This CDR3 region has 15 residues. CDR3 DNA: TGTGCCAGCAGTGAATATGGAACAGTCTCAGATGAGCAGTTCTTC. It specifies CASSEYGTVSDEQFF.

CDR3 sequence: CASSEILAKNIQYF. The CDR3 DNA reads as TGTGCCAGCAGTGAAATCCTAGCCAAAAACATTCAGTACTTC. V is TRBV6-1 and J is TRBJ2-4; D unclear. CDR1 and CDR2 (germline): MNHNS, SASEGT. The V and J ends lost 2 bases and 0 bases respectively, with 5 bases between them. The CDR3 covers 14 residues.

The chain recombines TRBV7-9 with TRBJ1-5; 7 bases are shared with TRBD1. V shed 6 bases, J shed 2 bases, and the junction held 4 bases outside the gene matches. Per germline, CDR1 SEHNR and CDR2 FQNEAQ (reference sequence). The CDR3 has 14 residues. CDR3 in amino acids: CASSPGQGNQPQHF. Here the CDR3 DNA reads TGTGCCAGCAGTCCAGGACAGGGCAATCAGCCCCAGCATTTT.

The genes are TRBV10-3 and TRBJ2-5, with 7 bases lining up with TRBD1. Trimming took 5 bases from V and 5 from J; bases not matched to a gene: 5. The V gene's germline CDR1 is ENHRY and CDR2 SYGVKD. The CDR3 has 13 amino acids. CDR3 in amino acids: CAISKQGRETQYF. CDR3 nucleotide sequence: TGTGCCATCAGTAAACAGGGGCGGGAGACCCAGTACTTC.

V gene TRBV7-8 combines with J gene TRBJ2-1; TRBD2 agrees at 8 bases. Trimming cost V 5 bases and J 7 bases; bases outside gene matches: 4. This CDR3 region has 13 residues. CDR1 SGHVS and CDR2 FQNEAQ come from the germline V gene. The CDR3 DNA follows: TGTGCCAGCAGCCGGACGGGGGGGAATGAGCAGTTCTTC. It yields the protein CASSRTGGNEQFF.

The rearrangement links TRBV9 to TRBJ1-6; 9 bases match TRBD1. The ends lost 5 bases at V and 9 bases at J; junction bases unmatched: 0. Germline V gives CDR1 SGDLS, CDR2 YYNGEE. The CDR3 loop spans 12 amino acids. The CDR3 loop reads CASRTGGSPLHF. CDR3 nucleotide sequence: TGTGCCAGCAGGACAGGGGGTTCACCCCTCCACTTT. Combining the CDR3 with reference TRBV9 and TRBJ1-6 gives the whole variable domain DSGVTQTPKHLITATGQRVTLRCSPRSGDLSVYWYQQSLDQGLQFLIQYYNGEERAKGNILERFSAQQFPDLHSELNLSSLELGDSALYFCASRTGGSPLHFGNGTRLTVT.

The V and J genes are TRBV6-1 and TRBJ1-1; D unclear. The CDR3 runs 15 residues. Trimming pared 0 bases from V and 1 base from J, leaving 9 bases between. CDR1 and CDR2 (germline): MNHNS, SASEGT. The CDR3 is CASSEAGHPNTEAFF. In DNA form, the CDR3 reads TGTGCCAGCAGTGAAGCTGGGCATCCGAACACTGAAGCTTTCTTT.

This clone was seen more than once but under ten times. The genes are TRBV7-6 and TRBJ1-2; D is undetermined. V was shortened by 5 bases and J by 3 bases, with 19 bases between the two germline ends. CDR1 is SGHVS and CDR2 is FNYEAQ in the germline V gene. This CDR3 region has 16 residues. CDR3 residues: CASSPVSDRVYYGYTF. The CDR3 nucleotides read TGTGCCAGCAGCCCAGTGAGCGACCGTGTCTACTATGGCTACACCTTC.

V is TRBV19 and J is TRBJ2-5, with 11 bases that match TRBD1. Germline trimming cut 7 bases from V and 4 bases from J; bases unmatched to any gene: 8. The CDR3 sequence is 15 residues long. In germline, CDR1 is LNHDA, CDR2 SQIVND (reference sequence). The CDR3 coding sequence is TGTGCCAGTACCACCGGGACAGGGGGTAGAGAGACCCAGTACTTC. Translation gives CASTTGTGGRETQYF.

This chain connects TRBV28 to TRBJ2-7, with D maybe TRBD1 (7 bases). Per germline, CDR1 MDHEN and CDR2 SYDVKM. This CDR3 has 14 amino acids. Trimming took 3 bases from V and 3 from J, leaving 12 bases between them. The CDR3 reads CASSFAGGGYEQYV. CDR3 in DNA: TGTGCCAGCAGTTTTGCAGGGGGAGGCTACGAGCAGTACGTC.

This clone was seen only a few times. The V gene is TRBV9, the J gene TRBJ2-1; 7 bases line up with TRBD2. The ends lost 4 bases at V and 5 bases at J; junction bases unmatched: 9. Germline CDR1 and CDR2: SGDLS and YYNGEE. The CDR3 is 15 residues long. The DNA for the CDR3 is TGTGCCAGCAGCCCCCAACCGGGACTAAACAATGAGCAGTTCTTC. Translated, it gives CASSPQPGLNNEQFF.

This clone has only one observation. V usage is TRBV4-1 and J usage is TRBJ2-5; TRBD2 agrees at 7 bases. After removal of 3 bases from V and 5 bases from J, the junction contained 9 bases not matched to a gene. The germline V gene has CDR1 MGHRA and CDR2 YSYEKL. This CDR3 has 15 residues. This CDR3 reads CASSHPWGEGETQYF. As DNA, the CDR3 is TGCGCCAGCAGCCACCCCTGGGGGGAGGGTGAGACCCAGTACTTC.

This chain connects TRBV28 to TRBJ1-2; D perhaps matches TRBD1 (5 bases). V was cut by 6 bases and J by 1 base, with 12 bases left in between. Looked up from germline, CDR1 is MDHEN and CDR2 is SYDVKM. The CDR3 covers 14 residues. The CDR3 DNA is TGTGCCAGCAGATCATCCGACAGTAACTATGGCTACACCTTC. Amino acid sequence: CASRSSDSNYGYTF.

The sample holds one count of this clone. The chain is built from TRBV2 and TRBJ1-5; D uncertain. The CDR3 length is 13 residues. Germline values: CDR1 SNHLY, CDR2 FYNNEI. Trimming removed 4 bases at V and 1 base at J, with 5 bases between. CDR3 nucleotides: TGTGCCAGCAGTGGACTGAGCAATCAGCCCCAGCATTTT. This translates into CASSGLSNQPQHF.